This T cell receptor (beta chain) was recorded in a study of shared clonotypes between healthy human individuals. The germline V gene encodes CDR1 SGHDN and CDR2 FVKESK. The CDR3 is 16 residues long. V shed 4 bases and J shed 2 bases, with 17 bases lying between them. Clones were read by immunoSEQ multiplex PCR, and TCRdb kept only the in-frame ones, dropping some. This sample has about 520,000 clones; over 70% occur once, and the top ten carry roughly 13%. Sequenced: PBMCs. The gene calls are TRBV14 and TRBJ1-1; D remains unclear. The clonotype was recovered from a woman aged 40 to 55 in good health. Some clones in this sample may be carry-over from other donors' samples. The CDR3 spells CASSPPFGVLNTEAFF. The DNA for the CDR3 is TGTGCCAGCAGCCCGCCTTTCGGGGTTCTAAACACTGAAGCTTTCTTT.